The source of this T cell receptor (beta chain) is a study of T cells in Graves' hyperthyroidism and ophthalmopathy (dated by TCRdb to 2018 to 2020). Study-wide context: Peripheral blood samples were taken at the time of initial diagnosis, prior to any treatment. A discovery cohort of around 98 patients, about 43 with Graves' ophthalmopathy and 55 to 65 with stable Graves' hyperthyroidism, was used to find distinguishing TCR V-J signatures. Prospective prediction of ophthalmopathy was tested in an independent validation cohort consisting of 18 hyperthyroidism patients and more than 15 patients who later progressed to ophthalmopathy. The roughly 91 discovery patients were randomly divided into training and test sets at a 7:3 ratio. The study also compared thyroid tissue and blood T-cell repertoires from roughly six Graves' hyperthyroidism patients. After blood sampling, hyperthyroidism patients were treated with methimazole at a starting dose of 30 mg daily, and ophthalmopathy patients were treated with high-dose intravenous methylprednisolone. TCR Vbeta CDR3 sequencing of roughly 140 peripheral blood samples (43 ophthalmopathy, over 70 hyperthyroidism and about 17 progressor patients) is reported in the paper. Overall study results and their limits: Blood samples also contained most of the expanded thyroid clonotypes (frequency above 0.001), which suggests that blood repertoires may reflect thyroid immune responses. A model built on a 13 V-J signature distinguished ophthalmopathy from stable hyperthyroidism, reaching 85% to 90% sensitivity and under 84% specificity in cross-validation and 80%/75% in testing. In validation, progression to ophthalmopathy was predicted by the model with about 70% sensitivity and just over 72% specificity, a median of 6.5 months before onset. No statistical method was used to set the sample size in advance, and investigators knew the group allocation.

The TCR beta CDR3 regions were amplified from RNA transcripts. For the first round of RT-PCR on the TCR CDR3, the HTBI primer set was used together with the Qiagen OneStep RT-PCR kit. A second multiplex PCR round built the libraries, followed by size selection and purification. Paired-end sequencing of the libraries was performed with 100 bp reads on an Illumina HiSeq2000. The study's processing was this. SOAPnuke was used to process the raw data, throwing out any read that contained adapters or uncalled bases, had a mean Phred below 15, or lacked an exact constant-primer or identifier match. COPE v1.2.5 was used to merge high-quality paired reads, and clonotypes were defined as unique nucleotide sequences. MiTCR v1.1 was used to align the clonotypes against IMGT TRBV, TRBD and TRBJ reference segments. The analysis included only V-J combinations with a frequency above 0.0001, which together covered approximately 99% of the repertoires. The TCS score was defined as the ratio of F50 (clonal expansion) to E x V (chaos), calculated using BLOSUM62-based TCRdist between CDR3 peptides within each V-J. Welch's t-statistics and random forest reduced 500 to 650 V-J features to 13, which were used in a naive Bayes classifier (R e1071). Thyroid-blood repertoire similarity was quantified with the Morisita-Horn index. Clones were called with MiXCR by TCRdb after fastp trimmed the public reads at Q25, and only in-frame beta chains were retained. One record per CDR3 amino acid sequence lists the most common genes and DNA. The V and J calls here are based on TCRdb, not the publication. In this sample the table shows approximately 600,000 distinct CDR3 sequences, roughly 14% of which occur a single time. In total, the top ten clones hold around 4.1% of the sample.

After removal of 4 bases from V and 0 bases from J, the junction retains 9 bases not matched to a gene. Reading from cysteine to phenylalanine, the CDR3 counts 16 amino acids. Only the CDR3 region is kept as DNA, spanning 48 bases read in frame from base 1. CDR1 MNHEY and CDR2 SVGAGI were looked up in the germline V gene. Ophthalmopathy patients had moderately to severely active disease, Clinical Activity Score of at least 3, NOSPECS grade of at least 4, and duration under 3 months. The study excluded patients with uncontrolled infections, other autoimmune diseases, pregnancy or lactation. Diagnoses relied on clinical symptoms, serum thyroxine and TRAb, thyroid ultrasound and orbital computed tomography. Ficoll-Paque density gradient centrifugation was used to isolate PBMCs from about 10 ml of fresh peripheral blood. Total RNA was extracted with Trizol reagent, and quality was checked on an Agilent 2100 Bioanalyzer.

This clonotype occurred a few times. Its recognized antigen is unknown. No per-base quality is available; no much larger clone lies one base away. The V gene is TRBV6-5 and the J gene is TRBJ2-7; 7 junctional bases match TRBD2. This clonotype originated in a woman aged 40 to 50 with Graves' ophthalmopathy. The sequencing input was blood. The CDR3 amino acid sequence is: CASSWSNRDYSYEQYF. The nucleotides are TGTGCCAGCAGTTGGTCCAACCGGGACTACTCCTACGAGCAGTACTTC.